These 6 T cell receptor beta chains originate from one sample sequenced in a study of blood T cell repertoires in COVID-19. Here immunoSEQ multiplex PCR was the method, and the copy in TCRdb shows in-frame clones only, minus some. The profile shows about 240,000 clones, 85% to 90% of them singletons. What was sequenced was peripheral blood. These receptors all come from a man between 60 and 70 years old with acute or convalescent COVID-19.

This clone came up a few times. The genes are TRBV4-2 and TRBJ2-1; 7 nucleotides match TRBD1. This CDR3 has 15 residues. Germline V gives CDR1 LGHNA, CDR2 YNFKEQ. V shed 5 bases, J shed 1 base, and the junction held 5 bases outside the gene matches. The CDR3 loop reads CASSARDSSYNEQFF. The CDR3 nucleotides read TGTGCCAGCAGCGCCCGGGACAGTTCCTACAATGAGCAGTTCTTC.

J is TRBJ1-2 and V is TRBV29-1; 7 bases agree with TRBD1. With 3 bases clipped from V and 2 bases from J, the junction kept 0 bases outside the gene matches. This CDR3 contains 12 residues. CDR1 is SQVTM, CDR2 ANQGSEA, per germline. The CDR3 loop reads CSVETGNYGYTF. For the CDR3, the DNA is TGCAGCGTTGAGACAGGGAACTATGGCTACACCTTC.

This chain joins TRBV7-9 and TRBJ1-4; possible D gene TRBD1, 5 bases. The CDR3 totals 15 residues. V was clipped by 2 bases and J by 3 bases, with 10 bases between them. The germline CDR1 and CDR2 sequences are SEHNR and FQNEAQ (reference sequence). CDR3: CASSLRAGSNEKLFF. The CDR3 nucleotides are TGTGCCAGCAGCTTAAGGGCAGGGTCTAATGAAAAACTGTTTTTT.

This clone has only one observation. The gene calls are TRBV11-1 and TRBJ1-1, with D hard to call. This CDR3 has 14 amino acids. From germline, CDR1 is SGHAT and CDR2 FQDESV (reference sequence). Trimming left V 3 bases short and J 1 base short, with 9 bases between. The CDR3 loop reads CASSFLSSNTEAFF. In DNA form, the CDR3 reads TGTGCCAGCAGCTTCTTATCGTCGAACACTGAAGCTTTCTTT.

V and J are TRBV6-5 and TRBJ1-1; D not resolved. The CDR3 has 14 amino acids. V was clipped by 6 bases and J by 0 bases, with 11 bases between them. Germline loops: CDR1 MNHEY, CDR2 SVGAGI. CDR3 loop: CASSQNSLNTEAFF. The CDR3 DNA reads TGTGCCAGCAGCCAAAACTCCCTGAACACTGAAGCTTTCTTT.

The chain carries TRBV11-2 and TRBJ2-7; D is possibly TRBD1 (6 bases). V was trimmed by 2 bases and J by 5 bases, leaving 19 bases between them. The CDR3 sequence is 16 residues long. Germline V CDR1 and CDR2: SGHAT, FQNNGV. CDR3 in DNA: TGTGCCAGCAGCTTAATGAAGCAGGGGCCCATCCACGAGCAGTACTTC. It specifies CASSLMKQGPIHEQYF. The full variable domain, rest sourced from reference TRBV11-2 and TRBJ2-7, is EAGVAQSPRYKIIEKRQSVAFWCNPISGHATLYWYQQILGQGPKLLIQFQNNGVVDDSQLPKDRFSAERLKGVDSTLKIQPAKLEDSAVYLCASSLMKQGPIHEQYFGPGTRLTVT.